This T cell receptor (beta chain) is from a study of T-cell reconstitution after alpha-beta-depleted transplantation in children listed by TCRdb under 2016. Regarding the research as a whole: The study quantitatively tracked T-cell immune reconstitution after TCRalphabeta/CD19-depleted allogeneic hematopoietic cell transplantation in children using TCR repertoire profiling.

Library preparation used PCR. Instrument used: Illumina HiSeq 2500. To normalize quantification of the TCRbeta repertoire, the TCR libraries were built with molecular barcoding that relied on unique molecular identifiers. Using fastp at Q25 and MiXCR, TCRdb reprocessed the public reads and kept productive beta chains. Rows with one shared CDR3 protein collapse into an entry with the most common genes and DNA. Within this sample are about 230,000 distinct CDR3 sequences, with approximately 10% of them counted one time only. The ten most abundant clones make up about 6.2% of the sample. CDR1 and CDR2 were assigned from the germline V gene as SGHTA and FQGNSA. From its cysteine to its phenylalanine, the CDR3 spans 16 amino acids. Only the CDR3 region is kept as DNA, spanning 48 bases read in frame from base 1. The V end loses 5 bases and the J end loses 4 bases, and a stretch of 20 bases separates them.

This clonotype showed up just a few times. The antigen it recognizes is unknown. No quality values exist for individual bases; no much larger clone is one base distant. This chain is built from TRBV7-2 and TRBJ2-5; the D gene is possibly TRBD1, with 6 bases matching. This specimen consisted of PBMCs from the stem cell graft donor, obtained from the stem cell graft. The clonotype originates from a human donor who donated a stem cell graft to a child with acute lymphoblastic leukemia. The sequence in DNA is TGTGCCAGCAGCGGCTACGGACAGACCGGGGCAGAGACCCAGTACTTC. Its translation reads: CASSGYGQTGAETQYF. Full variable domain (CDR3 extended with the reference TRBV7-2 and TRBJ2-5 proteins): GAGVSQSPSNKVTEKGKDVELRCDPISGHTALYWYRQSLGQGLEFLIYFQGNSAPDKSGLPSDRFSAERTGGSVSTLTIQRTQQEDSAVYLCASSGYGQTGAETQYFGPGTRLLVL.